What follows is one T cell receptor beta chain and its context. Only one count was recorded for this clone. Its antigen is unknown. Per-nucleotide qualities are absent, and no much larger clonotype sits a single base away. The germline V gene (reference sequence) sets CDR1 to SGHKS and CDR2 to YYEKEE. The CDR3 runs 13 residues from the cysteine to the phenylalanine. Solely the CDR3 DNA is kept, with 39 bases framed from the first base. V is cut by 2 bases and J by 8 bases, and the space between the germline ends is 11 bases. The sample is drawn from a study of blood T cell repertoires in COVID-19 (dated by TCRdb to 2020 to 2022). General notes on the study: Collaborator samples came from the United States, Italy and Spain and covered acute and convalescent phases of COVID-19. The prospective study material was composed of cDNA or gDNA derived from T cells, B-cell-depleted T cells, or PBMCs. Subjects who had been exposed to COVID-19, were actively infected with it, or had recovered from it provided the deeply sampled blood TCRbeta repertoires that made up the dataset. The repertoires were released in a freely available public database intended as a resource for research on the immune response to SARS-CoV-2. Samples were obtained from the ongoing ImmuneRACE study (first 160 participants) and from some 1,200 subjects provided by 6 global collaborators. The sample metadata nearly always contained a de-identified subject ID, COVID-19 status, age in years and sex. HLA class I and class II types, where available, came from metadata supplied by the sample provider rather than from assay-based typing. Beyond this particular receptor, the publication reports: How much clinical and demographic metadata was included differed by source and by participant, and the metadata was provided uncurated.

Each collaborating institution followed its own protocols to collect whole blood in K2EDTA tubes. For TCRbeta analysis, collaborator samples were shipped as frozen whole blood, as isolated PBMCs, or as DNA extracted from either sample type. TCRbeta CDR3 regions were amplified from genomic DNA by means of the immunoSEQ Assay, a bias-controlled multiplex PCR. In the source study's methods: Within the assay, amplification of reference gene primers was used to estimate how many nucleated cells each sample contained. To quantify the absolute abundance of each unique TCRbeta CDR3 rearrangement, sequence reads were collapsed and filtered. For each sample, productive Simpson clonality was calculated as the square root of Simpson's diversity index over productive rearrangements. TCRdb re-hosts the immuneACCESS table, in-frame sequences only. Its copies lack some clones; in the studies checked, an unresolved V gene accounts for under half of them, and the cause for the rest is not known. That table gives V, J and clone size, and the DNA gave D and trimming. The sample table contains fewer than 40,000 clones; only one count was recorded for roughly 90% of them. Under 0.7% of the sample rests with the top ten.

The sample was peripheral blood. The chain links TRBV5-5 with TRBJ2-1; the D segment could be TRBD2, given 5 matching bases. This receptor was taken from a woman aged 40 to 50 with active or convalescent COVID-19. The CDR3 region has the sequence CASSFILRDEQFF. Here is the DNA: TGTGCCAGCAGCTTTATCTTGCGGGATGAGCAGTTCTTC.